This entry concerns a single T cell receptor (beta chain). Original analysis: Reference gene primer amplification gave estimated nucleated cell counts. Assay used: immunoSEQ multiplex PCR; TCRdb lists only in-frame clones, some missing. V, J and clone size reflect that table, while D and trimming were determined from the DNA. The repertoire holds about 280,000 clones, with 85% as singletons. The CDR3 covers 15 residues. CDR1 and CDR2 (germline): GTSNPN, SVGIG (reference sequence). V lost 3 bases to trimming and J lost 2 bases, with 11 bases between them. These data belong to a study of blood T cell repertoires in COVID-19. At the level of the study: Spain, Italy and the United States supplied samples that represented acute and convalescent COVID-19. Sources were T cells, B-cell-depleted T cells, or PBMCs; the material itself was cDNA or gDNA.

This chain links TRBV30 with TRBJ1-6, with D possibly matching TRBD1 (6 bases). Specimen: peripheral blood. This TCR was recovered from a man aged 50 or older with active or convalescent COVID-19. CDR3 protein: CAWRSTGTYNSPLHF. The CDR3 nucleotides are TGTGCCTGGAGGTCAACAGGGACCTATAATTCACCCCTCCACTTT.